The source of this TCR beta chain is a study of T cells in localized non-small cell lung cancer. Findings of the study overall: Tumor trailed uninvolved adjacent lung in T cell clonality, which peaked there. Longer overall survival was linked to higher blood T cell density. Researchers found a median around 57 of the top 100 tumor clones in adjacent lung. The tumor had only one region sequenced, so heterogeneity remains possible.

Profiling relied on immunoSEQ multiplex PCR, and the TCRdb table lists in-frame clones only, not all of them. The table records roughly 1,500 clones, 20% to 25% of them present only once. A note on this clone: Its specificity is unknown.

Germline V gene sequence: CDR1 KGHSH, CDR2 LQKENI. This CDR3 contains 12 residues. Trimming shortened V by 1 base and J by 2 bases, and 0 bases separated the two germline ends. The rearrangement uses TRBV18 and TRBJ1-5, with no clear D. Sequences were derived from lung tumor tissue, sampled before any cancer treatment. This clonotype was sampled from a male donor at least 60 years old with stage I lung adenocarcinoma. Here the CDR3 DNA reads TGTGCCAGCTCACCACGCAATCAGCCCCAGCATTTT. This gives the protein CASSPRNQPQHF.